This is a list of T cell receptor beta chains from one sample in a study of identical twins. MiXCR, applied by TCRdb to the 5' RACE reads, yields one record per CDR3 protein. The sample consists of approximately 210,000 distinct CDR3 sequences, roughly 10% of them appearing once. Material for sequencing was memory (CD45RO+) T cells sorted from blood. These receptors were taken from a woman between 18 and 29 years old in good health. The CDR3 runs from the conserved cysteine through the conserved F or W. A D gene is named only where the DNA matches it firmly. Where a row states a size, it is once, few, many or the class of an expanded clone; other rows omit it.

many TRBJ2-1 . TRBV5-1 CASSLEGRVGEQFF TGCGCCAGCAGCTTGGAGGGCAGGGTGGGTGAGCAGTTCTTC
many TRBJ2-1 TRBD2 TRBV11-2 CASSPWTSGGGEQFF TGTGCCAGCAGCCCCTGGACTAGCGGGGGTGGTGAGCAGTTCTTC
few TRBJ1-2 . TRBV7-2 CASSLAQGPYKGYTF TGTGCCAGCAGCTTAGCGCAGGGCCCCTATAAAGGCTACACCTTC
few TRBJ2-2 . TRBV10-3 CAISEWSARAGELFF TGTGCCATCAGTGAGTGGTCCGCCCGGGCCGGGGAGCTGTTTTTT
few TRBJ1-1 . TRBV9 CASTRDLNTEAFF TGTGCCAGCACTCGGGACCTCAACACTGAAGCTTTCTTT
many TRBJ2-7 . TRBV7-2 CASSSGKTSYEQYF TGTGCCAGCAGCTCAGGGAAGACTTCCTACGAGCAGTACTTC
. TRBJ1-5 . TRBV20-1 CSARDQPANQPQHF TGCAGTGCTAGAGATCAGCCAGCTAATCAGCCCCAGCATTTT
. TRBJ2-1 TRBD2 TRBV27 CASQGLPTYNEQFF TGTGCCAGCCAGGGACTACCAACCTACAATGAGCAGTTCTTC
. TRBJ2-2 TRBD2 TRBV5-1 CASSELAGNTGELFF TGCGCCAGCAGCGAACTAGCGGGGAACACCGGGGAGCTGTTTTTT
. TRBJ1-1 . TRBV7-2 CASSGTYGNQAFF TGTGCCAGCAGCGGAACTTACGGGAATCAGGCTTTCTTT
few TRBJ1-6 . TRBV19 CASSPPVPRHSPLHF TGTGCCAGTAGTCCCCCCGTACCGAGGCATTCACCCCTCCACTTT
few TRBJ2-5 TRBD2 TRBV20-1 CSARDGGAFEETQYF TGCAGTGCTAGGGACGGGGGGGCTTTTGAGGAGACCCAGTACTTC
. TRBJ1-1 . TRBV9 CASSRTSTNTEAFF TGTGCCAGCAGCCGGACCTCCACGAACACTGAAGCTTTCTTT
many TRBJ2-5 . TRBV20-1 CSAGPRQETQYF TGCAGTGCGGGCCCCCGGCAAGAGACCCAGTACTTC
. TRBJ2-1 TRBD2 TRBV11-3 CASSNSGRYNEQFF TGTGCCAGCAGCAACAGCGGGAGATACAATGAGCAGTTCTTC
few TRBJ1-5 . TRBV7-8 CASSLDDGYNQPQHF TGTGCCAGCAGCTTAGATGACGGTTACAATCAGCCCCAGCATTTT
. TRBJ1-4 . TRBV4-1 CASSQDWTANEKLFF TGCGCCAGCAGCCAAGATTGGACTGCTAATGAAAAACTGTTTTTT
. TRBJ2-7 . TRBV5-1 CASSLAGRGEFGEQYF TGCGCCAGCAGCTTGGCCGGGCGAGGGGAGTTTGGCGAGCAGTACTTC
few TRBJ2-3 TRBD2 TRBV7-9 CASSLAPSGRADTQYF TGTGCCAGCAGCTTAGCACCTAGCGGGAGAGCAGATACGCAGTATTTT
many TRBJ2-6 TRBD1 TRBV27 CASSFRGTASSGANVLTF TGTGCCAGCAGTTTTAGAGGGACAGCTAGCTCTGGGGCCAACGTCCTGACTTTC
. TRBJ2-1 . TRBV7-9 CASSLRTWQFF TGTGCCAGCAGCTTGAGGACCTGGCAGTTCTTC
few TRBJ2-3 . TRBV20-1 CSAIDRDSGPDTQYF TGCAGTGCTATTGACCGGGACTCCGGGCCAGATACGCAGTATTTT
few TRBJ1-2 . TRBV6-5 CASSYRDGNGYTF TGTGCCAGCAGTTACCGGGACGGAAATGGCTACACCTTC
. TRBJ2-1 TRBD2 TRBV10-2 CASRLTSGSYNEQFF TGCGCCAGCAGACTCACTAGCGGGTCCTACAATGAGCAGTTCTTC
. TRBJ2-3 . TRBV20-1 CCPRTPLTDTQYF TGCTGCCCCCGGACACCACTCACAGATACGCAGTATTTT
few TRBJ1-5 . TRBV7-8 CASSSRQGNQPQHF TGTGCCAGCAGCTCCCGACAGGGCAATCAGCCCCAGCATTTT
many TRBJ1-2 . TRBV20-1 CSATPPWGVYGYTF TGCAGTGCAACCCCACCCTGGGGAGTCTATGGCTACACCTTC
. TRBJ2-7 . TRBV6-2/TRBV6-3 CASSYSGRTPPSSEQYF TGTGCCAGCAGTTACTCGGGGCGGACACCCCCCAGCTCCGAGCAGTACTTC
few TRBJ1-1 . TRBV20-1 CSARDQGRGSPEAFF TGCAGTGCTAGAGATCAAGGCAGGGGTAGCCCTGAAGCTTTCTTT
few TRBJ1-6 . TRBV10-3 CASRVGERSPLHF TGTGCCAGCCGAGTAGGGGAGCGGTCACCCCTCCACTTT
. TRBJ2-5 . TRBV20-1 CSARDHLATDTQYF TGCAGTGCTAGAGATCATTTGGCCACCGATACCCAGTACTTC
many TRBJ2-1 TRBD2 TRBV29-1 CSVPAGGRGEQFF TGCAGCGTTCCTGCGGGGGGGCGAGGTGAGCAGTTCTTC
. TRBJ2-2 . TRBV10-3 CAISPTGNGELFF TGTGCCATCAGCCCTACTGGGAACGGGGAGCTGTTTTTT
. TRBJ1-1 . TRBV12-3/TRBV12-4 CASSVQLYTEAFF TGTGCCAGCAGCGTCCAACTTTACACTGAAGCTTTCTTT
many TRBJ1-2 . TRBV5-1 CASRSGGDGYTF TGCGCCAGCAGATCCGGAGGGGATGGCTACACCTTC
few TRBJ2-1 . TRBV20-1 CSASRRSSYNEQFF TGCAGTGCTAGTCGGAGGAGCTCCTACAATGAGCAGTTCTTC
. TRBJ2-3 . TRBV12-3/TRBV12-4 CASRPSLGGRTDTQYF TGTGCCAGCAGACCATCTTTGGGGGGGCGCACAGATACGCAGTATTTT